The clone carrying this T cell receptor beta chain was picked up a small number of times. The antigen is undetermined. With a J-beta primer mix and a sample-barcoded 5' primer, a second PCR ran roughly 7 to 11 cycles. TCRdb re-analysed the 5' RACE reads in MiXCR, keeping a single row per CDR3 protein. The table records hundreds of thousands of distinct CDR3 sequences, 25% of them present only once. The sample is drawn from a study of blood T cells in healthy people across ages. Findings and limits, study-wide: Older individuals had lower TCR beta diversity per million T cells (the decline was roughly linear).

This CDR3 comprises 17 residues. These same data were also listed under a study on T cells of mothers and their children.

The rearrangement links TRBV21-1 to TRBJ1-4. TRBV21-1 is designated a pseudogene. Sample: blood. This sequence was found in a boy between 5 and 17 years old in good health. This CDR3 reads CASGHIPSTTTNEKLFF. In nucleotides, the CDR3 is TGTGCCAGCGGCCATATACCCTCAACCACAACTAATGAAAAACTGTTTTTT.